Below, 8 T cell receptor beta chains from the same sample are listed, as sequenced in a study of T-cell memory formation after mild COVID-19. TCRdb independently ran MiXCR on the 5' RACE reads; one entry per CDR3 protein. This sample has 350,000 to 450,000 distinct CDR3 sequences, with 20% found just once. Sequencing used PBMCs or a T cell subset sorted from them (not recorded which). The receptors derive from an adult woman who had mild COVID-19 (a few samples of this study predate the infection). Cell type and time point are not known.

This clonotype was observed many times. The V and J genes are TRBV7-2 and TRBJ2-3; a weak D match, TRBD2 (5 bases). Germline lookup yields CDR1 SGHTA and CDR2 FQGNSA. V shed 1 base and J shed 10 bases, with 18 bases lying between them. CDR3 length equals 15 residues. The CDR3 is CASSLVGRGSSPQYF. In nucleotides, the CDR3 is TGTGCCAGCAGCTTAGTTGGTCGGGGAAGCAGTCCGCAGTATTTT.

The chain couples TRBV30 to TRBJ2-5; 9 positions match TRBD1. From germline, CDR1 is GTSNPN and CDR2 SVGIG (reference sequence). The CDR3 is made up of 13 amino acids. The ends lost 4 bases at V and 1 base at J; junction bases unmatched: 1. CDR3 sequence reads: CAWTGQGQETQYF. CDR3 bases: TGTGCCTGGACGGGACAGGGCCAAGAGACCCAGTACTTC.

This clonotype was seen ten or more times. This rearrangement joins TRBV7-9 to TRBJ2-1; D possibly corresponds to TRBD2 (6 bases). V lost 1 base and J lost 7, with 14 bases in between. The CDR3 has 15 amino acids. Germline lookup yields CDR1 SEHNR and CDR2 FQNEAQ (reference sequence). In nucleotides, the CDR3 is TGTGCCAGCAGCTTAGACGGGAGTCGCTGGAATGAGCAGTTCTTC. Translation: CASSLDGSRWNEQFF.

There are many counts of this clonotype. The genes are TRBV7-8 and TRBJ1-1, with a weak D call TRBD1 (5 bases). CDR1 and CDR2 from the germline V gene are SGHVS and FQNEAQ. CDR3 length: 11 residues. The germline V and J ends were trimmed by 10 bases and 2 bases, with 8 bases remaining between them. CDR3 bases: TGTGCCAACGGGGGAAACACTGAAGCTTTCTTT. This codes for CANGGNTEAFF.

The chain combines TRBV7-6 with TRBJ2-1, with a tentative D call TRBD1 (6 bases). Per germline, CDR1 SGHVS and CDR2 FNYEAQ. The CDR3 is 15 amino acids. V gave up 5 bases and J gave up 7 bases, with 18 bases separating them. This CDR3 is CASSPDRYHSNEQFF. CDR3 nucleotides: TGTGCCAGCAGCCCCGACAGGTACCATAGTAATGAGCAGTTCTTC. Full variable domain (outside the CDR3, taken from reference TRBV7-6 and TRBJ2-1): GAGVSQSPRYKVTKRGQDVALRCDPISGHVSLYWYRQALGQGPEFLTYFNYEAQQDKSGLPNDRFSAERPEGSISTLTIQRTEQRDSAMYRCASSPDRYHSNEQFFGPGTRLTVL.

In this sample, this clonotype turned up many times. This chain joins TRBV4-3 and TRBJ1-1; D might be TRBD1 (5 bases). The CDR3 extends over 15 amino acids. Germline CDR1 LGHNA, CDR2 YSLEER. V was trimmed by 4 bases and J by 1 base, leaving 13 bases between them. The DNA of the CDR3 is TGCGCCAGCAGCCGCACCAGGGATGCGAACACTGAAGCTTTCTTT. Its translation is CASSRTRDANTEAFF.

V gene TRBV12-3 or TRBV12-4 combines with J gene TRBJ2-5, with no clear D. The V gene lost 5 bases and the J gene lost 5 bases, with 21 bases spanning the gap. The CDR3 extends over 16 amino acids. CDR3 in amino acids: CASSPRWLTSGETQYF. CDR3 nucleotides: TGTGCCAGCAGTCCTCGCTGGCTCACCTCCGGGGAGACCCAGTACTTC.

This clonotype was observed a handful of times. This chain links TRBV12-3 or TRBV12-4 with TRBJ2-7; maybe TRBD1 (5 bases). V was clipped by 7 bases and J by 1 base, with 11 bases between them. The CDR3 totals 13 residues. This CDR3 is CASTPGISYEQYF. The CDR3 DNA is TGTGCCAGCACCCCAGGGATATCCTACGAGCAGTACTTC.